This is a list of T cell receptor beta chains from one sample in a study of Graves' ophthalmopathy and Graves' hyperthyroidism. TCRdb called the multiplex PCR reads again in MiXCR, with one record for every CDR3 protein. Counted here are hundreds of thousands of distinct CDR3 sequences, 40% occurring once; the ten biggest clones make up about 40%. The sequenced sample was peripheral blood. The receptor set was obtained from an adult man with Graves' ophthalmopathy. Each CDR3 is given with its conserved first and last residue. Fields, in order: J gene, D gene, V gene, clone size, CDR3 protein, CDR3 DNA. D genes are given only for firm matches. Clone size is given for some rows only: seen once, a few or many times, or a class if the clone is expanded.

j_call: TRBJ1-1; d_call: -; v_call: TRBV10-3; clone_size: many; cdr3_aa: CAISERWGNTEAFF; cdr3_nt: TGTGCCATCAGTGAAAGGTGGGGGAACACTGAAGCTTTCTTT
j_call: TRBJ2-6; d_call: -; v_call: TRBV20-1; clone_size: -; cdr3_aa: CSARDLTGAMGANVLTF; cdr3_nt: TGCAGTGCTAGAGATCTAACAGGTGCGATGGGGGCCAACGTCCTGACTTTC
j_call: TRBJ2-5; d_call: -; v_call: TRBV15; clone_size: few; cdr3_aa: CATSSGGTQYF; cdr3_nt: TGTGCCACCAGCAGTGGGGGGACCCAGTATTTC
j_call: TRBJ2-5; d_call: TRBD2; v_call: TRBV7-3; clone_size: -; cdr3_aa: CASSSGLAGVSGETQYF; cdr3_nt: TGTGCCAGCAGCTCCGGACTAGCGGGAGTTTCGGGAGAGACCCAGTACTTC
j_call: TRBJ2-7; d_call: TRBD1; v_call: TRBV24-1; clone_size: -; cdr3_aa: CASRPGQGASYEQYF; cdr3_nt: TGTGCCAGCAGACCGGGACAGGGGGCGAGCTACGAGCAGTACTTC
j_call: TRBJ2-5; d_call: -; v_call: TRBV5-4; clone_size: few; cdr3_aa: CASSLYADETQYF; cdr3_nt: TGTGCCAGCAGCTTGTATGCAGACGAGACCCAGTACTTC
j_call: TRBJ2-7; d_call: -; v_call: TRBV7-8; clone_size: many; cdr3_aa: CASSIRGSEISFSYEQYF; cdr3_nt: TGTGCCAGCAGCATCCGCGGGTCCGAAATATCCTTCTCCTACGAGCAGTACTTC
j_call: TRBJ2-7; d_call: TRBD1; v_call: TRBV27; clone_size: -; cdr3_aa: CASSQDGDRGDEQYF; cdr3_nt: TGTGCCAGCAGCCAAGATGGGGACAGGGGCGACGAGCAGTACTTC
j_call: TRBJ2-7; d_call: TRBD2; v_call: TRBV7-9; clone_size: -; cdr3_aa: CATLGASGRQTYEQYF; cdr3_nt: TGTGCCACACTCGGGGCTAGCGGGCGGCAGACCTACGAGCAGTACTTC
j_call: TRBJ1-4; d_call: TRBD1; v_call: TRBV20-1; clone_size: -; cdr3_aa: CSAFGPGTGAEKLFF; cdr3_nt: TGCAGTGCTTTCGGGCCCGGGACAGGGGCTGAAAAACTGTTTTTT
j_call: TRBJ2-3; d_call: -; v_call: TRBV29-1; clone_size: -; cdr3_aa: CSVAGGASDTQYF; cdr3_nt: TGCAGCGTCGCAGGGGGGGCCTCAGATACGCAGTATTTT
j_call: TRBJ1-5; d_call: -; v_call: TRBV15; clone_size: many; cdr3_aa: CATSRDSGVGQPQHF; cdr3_nt: TGTGCCACCAGCAGAGATAGCGGCGTCGGGCAGCCCCAGCATTTT
j_call: TRBJ2-7; d_call: -; v_call: TRBV9; clone_size: -; cdr3_aa: CAISYEQYF; cdr3_nt: TGTGCCATCTCCTACGAGCAGTACTTC
j_call: TRBJ2-5; d_call: -; v_call: TRBV20-1; clone_size: -; cdr3_aa: CSAIIGSETQYF; cdr3_nt: TGCAGTGCTATCATAGGTTCAGAGACCCAGTACTTC
j_call: TRBJ2-7; d_call: -; v_call: TRBV24-1; clone_size: -; cdr3_aa: CASSLSGVVYEQYF; cdr3_nt: TGTGCCAGCAGTTTATCTGGGGTCGTCTACGAGCAGTACTTC
j_call: TRBJ2-7; d_call: TRBD1; v_call: TRBV7-2; clone_size: medium-sized; cdr3_aa: CASSWGQYYEQYF; cdr3_nt: TGTGCCAGCAGCTGGGGACAGTACTACGAGCAGTACTTC
j_call: TRBJ1-1; d_call: -; v_call: TRBV10-2; clone_size: -; cdr3_aa: CATARDNGEAFF; cdr3_nt: TGCGCCACCGCCCGGGACAATGGGGAAGCTTTCTTT
j_call: TRBJ2-7; d_call: -; v_call: TRBV7-9; clone_size: -; cdr3_aa: CASYVEYF; cdr3_nt: TGTGCCAGCTACGTGGAGTACTTC
j_call: TRBJ2-5; d_call: -; v_call: TRBV20-1; clone_size: -; cdr3_aa: CSASGYLGLETQYF; cdr3_nt: TGCAGTGCTAGTGGTTACCTGGGGTTAGAGACCCAGTACTTC
j_call: TRBJ2-2; d_call: TRBD1; v_call: TRBV25-1; clone_size: -; cdr3_aa: CASRLVGTGNGELFF; cdr3_nt: TGTGCCAGCAGGCTGGTCGGGACAGGCAACGGGGAGCTGTTTTTT
j_call: TRBJ1-1; d_call: TRBD1; v_call: TRBV29-1; clone_size: many; cdr3_aa: CSPDRGPVNTEAFF; cdr3_nt: TGCAGCCCTGACAGGGGCCCTGTCAACACTGAAGCTTTCTTT
j_call: TRBJ1-1; d_call: -; v_call: TRBV2; clone_size: many; cdr3_aa: CASSEAQGGDTEAFF; cdr3_nt: TGTGCCAGCAGTGAAGCGCAAGGGGGAGACACTGAAGCTTTCTTT
j_call: TRBJ1-1; d_call: TRBD1; v_call: TRBV7-2; clone_size: -; cdr3_aa: CASSLDPGGGTEAFF; cdr3_nt: TGTGCCAGCAGCTTAGATCCAGGGGGCGGCACTGAAGCTTTCTTT
j_call: TRBJ2-6; d_call: -; v_call: TRBV10-3; clone_size: -; cdr3_aa: CAIGTSSGANVLTF; cdr3_nt: TGTGCCATCGGGACGAGCTCTGGGGCCAACGTCCTGACTTTC
j_call: TRBJ2-5; d_call: TRBD2; v_call: TRBV29-1; clone_size: many; cdr3_aa: CSVDRGDRETQYF; cdr3_nt: TGCAGCGTTGATCGGGGGGATCGGGAGACCCAGTACTTC
j_call: TRBJ2-5; d_call: -; v_call: TRBV10-3; clone_size: many; cdr3_aa: CATSLAGMGETQYF; cdr3_nt: TGTGCCACCAGCCTCGCAGGGATGGGAGAGACCCAGTACTTC
j_call: TRBJ2-7; d_call: TRBD2; v_call: TRBV24-1; clone_size: few; cdr3_aa: CATRTSGGSYEQYF; cdr3_nt: TGTGCCACCCGGACTAGCGGGGGGTCCTACGAGCAGTACTTC
j_call: TRBJ2-5; d_call: -; v_call: TRBV7-9; clone_size: -; cdr3_aa: CASKKETQYF; cdr3_nt: TGTGCCAGCAAAAAAGAGACCCAGTACTTC
j_call: TRBJ2-7; d_call: -; v_call: TRBV10-3; clone_size: -; cdr3_aa: CASRTKRDTSHEQYF; cdr3_nt: TGTGCCAGCAGGACTAAGCGGGACACGAGCCACGAGCAGTACTTC
j_call: TRBJ2-6; d_call: -; v_call: TRBV29-1; clone_size: -; cdr3_aa: CSVERTTNTEAF; cdr3_nt: TGCAGCGTTGAAAGGACAACGAACACTGAAGCTTTC
j_call: TRBJ2-7; d_call: -; v_call: TRBV6-1; clone_size: -; cdr3_aa: CASSELWGHEQYF; cdr3_nt: TGTGCCAGCAGTGAACTGTGGGGGCACGAGCAGTACTTC
j_call: TRBJ2-2; d_call: -; v_call: TRBV25-1; clone_size: -; cdr3_aa: CASVETGSGELFF; cdr3_nt: TGTGCCAGCGTTGAAACAGGAAGCGGGGAGCTGTTTTTT
j_call: TRBJ2-3; d_call: -; v_call: TRBV29-1; clone_size: -; cdr3_aa: CSLRDRTDTQYF; cdr3_nt: TGCAGCCTTAGGGACCGCACAGATACGCAGTATTTT
j_call: TRBJ1-2; d_call: TRBD1; v_call: TRBV2; clone_size: few; cdr3_aa: CASSWRGGVHGYTF; cdr3_nt: TGTGCCAGCAGCTGGAGAGGGGGCGTCCATGGCTACACCTTC
j_call: TRBJ1-2; d_call: TRBD1; v_call: TRBV7-2; clone_size: -; cdr3_aa: CASSARDRVNYGYTF; cdr3_nt: TGTGCCAGCAGTGCTCGGGACAGGGTAAACTATGGCTACACCTTC
j_call: TRBJ2-7; d_call: -; v_call: TRBV11-2; clone_size: -; cdr3_aa: CASSQGDLAYPNYEQYF; cdr3_nt: TGTGCCAGCAGCCAAGGAGACTTGGCATATCCTAACTACGAGCAGTACTTC
j_call: TRBJ1-6; d_call: TRBD1; v_call: TRBV9; clone_size: -; cdr3_aa: CASSSGQGAVSPLHF; cdr3_nt: TGTGCCAGCAGCTCGGGACAGGGGGCGGTTTCACCCCTCCACTTT
j_call: TRBJ1-6; d_call: -; v_call: TRBV2; clone_size: many; cdr3_aa: CASRFGSYNSPLHF; cdr3_nt: TGTGCCAGCAGGTTTGGCAGTTATAATTCACCCCTCCACTTT
j_call: TRBJ1-5; d_call: TRBD1; v_call: TRBV7-9; clone_size: -; cdr3_aa: CASSRWTGSGNQPQHF; cdr3_nt: TGTGCCAGCAGCCGATGGACAGGGAGCGGCAATCAGCCCCAGCATTTT
j_call: TRBJ2-7; d_call: TRBD1; v_call: TRBV20-1; clone_size: -; cdr3_aa: CSTGTGGYEQYF; cdr3_nt: TGCAGCACCGGGACAGGAGGCTACGAGCAGTACTTC
j_call: TRBJ1-4; d_call: -; v_call: TRBV2; clone_size: -; cdr3_aa: CASSEYHRVENEKLFF; cdr3_nt: TGTGCCAGCAGTGAGTACCACCGGGTGGAGAATGAAAAACTGTTTTTT
j_call: TRBJ1-2; d_call: -; v_call: TRBV25-1; clone_size: -; cdr3_aa: CASSSGAMSYTF; cdr3_nt: TGTGCCAGCAGTTCCGGGGCGATGAGCTACACCTTC
j_call: TRBJ1-1; d_call: -; v_call: TRBV9; clone_size: many; cdr3_aa: CASSAFGTRESMAEAFF; cdr3_nt: TGTGCCAGCAGCGCCTTCGGGACAAGGGAGAGCATGGCTGAAGCTTTCTTT
j_call: TRBJ1-5; d_call: TRBD1; v_call: TRBV2; clone_size: many; cdr3_aa: CASRKDRGDNQPQHF; cdr3_nt: TGTGCCAGCAGGAAGGACAGGGGAGATAATCAGCCCCAGCATTTT
j_call: TRBJ1-6; d_call: TRBD1; v_call: TRBV19; clone_size: few; cdr3_aa: CASSIRTGGSPLHF; cdr3_nt: TGTGCCAGTAGTATTCGGACAGGCGGTTCACCCCTCCACTTT
j_call: TRBJ2-7; d_call: -; v_call: TRBV10-3; clone_size: many; cdr3_aa: CAISDIVSYEQYF; cdr3_nt: TGTGCCATCAGTGATATCGTCAGTTACGAGCAGTACTTC
j_call: TRBJ1-2; d_call: -; v_call: TRBV16; clone_size: -; cdr3_aa: CASSQGRVYGYTF; cdr3_nt: TGTGCCAGCAGCCAAGGACGGGTCTATGGCTACACCTTC
j_call: TRBJ2-5; d_call: TRBD2; v_call: TRBV5-5; clone_size: -; cdr3_aa: CASSLAGAPEETQYF; cdr3_nt: TGTGCCAGCAGCCTAGCGGGGGCCCCTGAAGAGACCCAGTACTTC
j_call: TRBJ2-7; d_call: -; v_call: TRBV19; clone_size: -; cdr3_aa: CASQDRSGAYEQYF; cdr3_nt: TGTGCCAGCCAAGACAGGAGCGGGGCCTACGAGCAGTACTTC
j_call: TRBJ1-6; d_call: TRBD1; v_call: TRBV7-9; clone_size: many; cdr3_aa: CASSLAGQGVNSPLHF; cdr3_nt: TGTGCCAGCAGCTTAGCCGGACAGGGTGTAAATTCACCCCTCCACTTT
j_call: TRBJ1-5; d_call: -; v_call: TRBV20-1; clone_size: -; cdr3_aa: CSALGQFNQPQHF; cdr3_nt: TGCAGTGCACTAGGACAGTTCAATCAGCCCCAGCATTTT
j_call: TRBJ1-2; d_call: TRBD1; v_call: TRBV25-1; clone_size: few; cdr3_aa: CASSDPRTGGYGYTF; cdr3_nt: TGTGCCAGCAGTGATCCCCGCACAGGGGGTTATGGCTACACCTTC
j_call: TRBJ1-1; d_call: -; v_call: TRBV29-1; clone_size: -; cdr3_aa: CSVGLAGAFF; cdr3_nt: TGCAGCGTTGGACTAGCGGGAGCTTTCTTT
j_call: TRBJ1-5; d_call: TRBD1; v_call: TRBV7-2; clone_size: -; cdr3_aa: CASSQGGTGLVRSNQPQHF; cdr3_nt: TGCGCCAGCAGCCAAGGGGGGACAGGGCTGGTTCGAAGCAATCAGCCCCAGCATTTT
j_call: TRBJ2-5; d_call: TRBD2; v_call: TRBV9; clone_size: many; cdr3_aa: CASSQAGRIETQYF; cdr3_nt: TGTGCCAGCAGCCAAGCGGGACGCATAGAGACCCAGTACTTC